Listed below are T cell receptor beta chains from one sample, sequenced in a study of cytomegalovirus exposure and HLA in healthy donors. Using immunoSEQ multiplex PCR, the repertoire was profiled, and TCRdb retains in-frame clones only, with some absent. The listing contains some 180,000 clones. The sequenced material came from PBMCs. The receptors originated from a man aged 25 to 40 in good health and CMV-seronegative. CDR3s include the opening cysteine and the closing phenylalanine or tryptophan. The D gene is left open where the match is weak.

v_gene: TRBV11-2; j_gene: TRBJ2-7; d_gene: TRBD1; CDR3aa: CASSTRVGTVEQYF; CDR3nt: TGTGCCAGCAGCACAAGGGTTGGGACAGTCGAGCAGTACTTC
v_gene: TRBV6-5; j_gene: TRBJ2-7; d_gene: TRBD2; CDR3aa: CASSYSGGDSYEQYF; CDR3nt: TGTGCCAGCAGTTACTCGGGAGGGGACTCCTACGAGCAGTACTTC
v_gene: TRBV7-2; j_gene: TRBJ1-2; d_gene: TRBD1; CDR3aa: CASSSVQGPYGYTF; CDR3nt: TGTGCCAGCAGCTCGGTACAGGGGCCCTATGGCTACACCTTC
v_gene: TRBV7-2; j_gene: TRBJ1-2; d_gene: .; CDR3aa: CASSLTGGANYGYTF; CDR3nt: TGTGCCAGCAGCTTAACCGGGGGAGCTAACTATGGCTACACCTTC
v_gene: TRBV19; j_gene: TRBJ2-5; d_gene: TRBD1; CDR3aa: CASSKRDRGSTDF; CDR3nt: TGTGCCAGTAGTAAGCGGGACAGGGGATCCACAGACTTC
v_gene: TRBV27; j_gene: TRBJ1-2; d_gene: .; CDR3aa: CASSLKQGRDGYTF; CDR3nt: TGTGCCAGCAGTTTAAAACAGGGAAGGGACGGCTACACCTTC
v_gene: TRBV7-9; j_gene: TRBJ1-5; d_gene: .; CDR3aa: CASSAGPRGPNQPQHF; CDR3nt: TGTGCCAGCAGCGCCGGACCCAGGGGACCCAATCAGCCCCAGCATTTT
v_gene: TRBV5-6; j_gene: TRBJ1-2; d_gene: .; CDR3aa: CASSLASNYGYTF; CDR3nt: TGTGCCAGCAGCTTGGCGAGTAACTATGGCTACACCTTC
v_gene: TRBV10-1; j_gene: TRBJ2-5; d_gene: TRBD2; CDR3aa: CASSAGGPETQYF; CDR3nt: TGCGCCAGCTCGGCGGGGGGTCCAGAGACCCAGTACTTC
v_gene: TRBV30; j_gene: TRBJ1-3; d_gene: .; CDR3aa: CAWSAGVGNTIYF; CDR3nt: TGTGCCTGGAGTGCAGGGGTTGGAAACACCATATATTTT
v_gene: TRBV6-1; j_gene: TRBJ2-7; d_gene: .; CDR3aa: CAGRTHQTYEQYF; CDR3nt: TGTGCGGGGCGTACCCACCAAACCTACGAGCAGTACTTC
v_gene: TRBV2; j_gene: TRBJ2-7; d_gene: .; CDR3aa: CASSRDSSWRESSYEQYF; CDR3nt: TGTGCCAGCAGCCGGGACAGCTCCTGGCGGGAAAGCTCCTACGAGCAGTACTTC
v_gene: TRBV7-9; j_gene: TRBJ2-1; d_gene: .; CDR3aa: CASSGGSSYNEQFF; CDR3nt: TGTGCCAGCAGCGGGGGGAGCTCCTACAATGAGCAGTTCTTC
v_gene: TRBV5-1; j_gene: TRBJ2-2; d_gene: .; CDR3aa: CASSLRVNTGELFF; CDR3nt: TGCGCCAGCAGCTTGCGGGTGAACACCGGGGAGCTGTTTTTT
v_gene: TRBV30; j_gene: TRBJ2-5; d_gene: .; CDR3aa: CAWNGQGQETQYF; CDR3nt: TGTGCCTGGAACGGGCAGGGACAAGAGACCCAGTACTTC
v_gene: TRBV29-1; j_gene: TRBJ2-5; d_gene: TRBD1; CDR3aa: CSVGTGGFETQYF; CDR3nt: TGCAGCGTTGGGACAGGGGGCTTTGAGACCCAGTACTTC
v_gene: TRBV19; j_gene: TRBJ1-2; d_gene: .; CDR3aa: CASSIDGGGANYGYTF; CDR3nt: TGTGCCAGTAGTATAGACGGAGGCGGAGCTAACTATGGCTACACCTTC
v_gene: TRBV19; j_gene: TRBJ1-5; d_gene: TRBD1; CDR3aa: CASSGGTASNQPQHF; CDR3nt: TGTGCCAGTAGTGGCGGGACAGCTAGCAATCAGCCCCAGCATTTT
v_gene: TRBV25-1; j_gene: TRBJ1-6; d_gene: .; CDR3aa: CASSIEINSPLHF; CDR3nt: TGTGCCAGCAGCATAGAGATTAATTCACCCCTCCACTTT
v_gene: TRBV5-1; j_gene: TRBJ2-3; d_gene: TRBD1; CDR3aa: CASSLEDRASGTQYF; CDR3nt: TGCGCCAGCAGCTTGGAAGACAGGGCTTCAGGTACGCAGTATTTT
v_gene: TRBV6-4; j_gene: TRBJ1-1; d_gene: .; CDR3aa: CASSDSGTTNTEAFF; CDR3nt: TGTGCCAGCAGTGACTCGGGGACAACCAACACTGAAGCTTTCTTT
v_gene: TRBV11-2; j_gene: TRBJ2-7; d_gene: .; CDR3aa: CASSQNYEQYF; CDR3nt: TGTGCCAGCAGCCAGAACTACGAGCAGTACTTC
v_gene: TRBV15; j_gene: TRBJ1-4; d_gene: .; CDR3aa: CATSRGPQGSNEKLFF; CDR3nt: TGTGCCACCAGCAGAGGACCCCAGGGATCTAATGAAAAACTGTTTTTT
v_gene: TRBV10-1; j_gene: TRBJ1-2; d_gene: TRBD1; CDR3aa: CASSAGTGGNYGYTF; CDR3nt: TGCGCCAGCAGTGCCGGGACAGGGGGCAACTATGGCTACACCTTC
v_gene: TRBV10-3; j_gene: TRBJ2-3; d_gene: .; CDR3aa: CAISDPTTSTDTQYF; CDR3nt: TGTGCCATCAGTGACCCGACTACTAGCACAGATACGCAGTATTTT
v_gene: TRBV10-2; j_gene: TRBJ2-1; d_gene: TRBD2; CDR3aa: CAARRGLVTDEQFF; CDR3nt: TGCGCCGCACGTCGGGGACTAGTGACGGATGAGCAGTTCTTC
v_gene: TRBV2; j_gene: TRBJ1-6; d_gene: TRBD1; CDR3aa: CASSEAPRGRWNSPLHF; CDR3nt: TGTGCCAGCAGTGAAGCCCCCAGGGGGCGTTGGAATTCACCCCTCCACTTT
v_gene: TRBV11-3; j_gene: TRBJ2-7; d_gene: .; CDR3aa: CASSNRVTYEQYF; CDR3nt: TGTGCCAGCAGCAACAGGGTGACCTACGAGCAGTACTTC
v_gene: TRBV28; j_gene: TRBJ2-3; d_gene: TRBD2; CDR3aa: CASIMGGAGGKDTQYF; CDR3nt: TGTGCCAGCATCATGGGGGGAGCGGGAGGCAAAGATACGCAGTATTTT
v_gene: TRBV6-5; j_gene: TRBJ1-1; d_gene: .; CDR3aa: CASSKTRGNTEAFF; CDR3nt: TGTGCCAGCAGTAAGACAAGGGGTAACACTGAAGCTTTCTTT
v_gene: TRBV10-1; j_gene: TRBJ2-1; d_gene: TRBD2; CDR3aa: CASSLGLGGYNEQFF; CDR3nt: TGCGCCAGCAGTTTGGGACTAGGGGGCTACAATGAGCAGTTCTTC
v_gene: TRBV5-6; j_gene: TRBJ1-2; d_gene: .; CDR3aa: CASSLRSIGGYTF; CDR3nt: TGTGCCAGCAGCTTGCGCTCCATTGGCGGCTACACCTTC
v_gene: TRBV28; j_gene: TRBJ1-2; d_gene: .; CDR3aa: CASSSTAGSGNYGYTF; CDR3nt: TGTGCCAGCAGTTCCACGGCAGGGTCCGGGAACTATGGCTACACCTTC
v_gene: TRBV7-2; j_gene: TRBJ1-1; d_gene: TRBD1; CDR3aa: CASSLGTWTGTTEAFF; CDR3nt: TGTGCCAGCAGCTTAGGAACCTGGACAGGGACCACTGAAGCTTTCTTT
v_gene: TRBV5-1; j_gene: TRBJ2-1; d_gene: .; CDR3aa: CASSTSRGRDEQFF; CDR3nt: TGCGCCAGCAGCACTTCGAGGGGGAGGGATGAGCAGTTCTTC
v_gene: TRBV4-2; j_gene: TRBJ1-4; d_gene: .; CDR3aa: CASSQDQNRATNEKLFF; CDR3nt: TGTGCCAGCAGCCAAGATCAGAACCGGGCAACTAATGAAAAACTGTTTTTT